The clone carrying this TCR beta chain was counted between two and nine times. Its specificity is unknown. This record belongs to a study of identical twins. General study points: The more abundant beta clonotypes in cord blood had fewer insertions, and memory repertoires did not show this. The models systematically underestimated how much out-of-frame TCR alpha was shared in monozygotic twins. Donors were not followed over many years; analysis was cross-sectional.

With template switching, a universal primer site was added, and the cDNA carried unique molecular identifiers. MiXCR, applied by TCRdb to the 5' RACE reads, yields one record per CDR3 protein. Among around 470,000 distinct CDR3 sequences, approximately 14% were seen once, and the ten largest hold 0.4% to 0.55%. These data were also filed under a second study, of yellow fever vaccine responses in identical twins.

The sequence was obtained from a woman under 30 in good health. The sequenced sample consisted of CD4+ T cells sorted from blood.

DNA for the CDR3: TGTGCCAGTGCGGGGTTAGTCTACGAGCAGTACTTC. It yields the protein CASAGLVYEQYF. The chain couples TRBV25-1 to TRBJ2-7, with TRBD2 as a possible D gene (6 bases). Trimming pared 9 bases from V and 3 bases from J, leaving 12 bases between. Germline CDR1 reads MGHDK; CDR2 reads SYGVNS. The CDR3 extends over 12 amino acids.